This T cell receptor (beta chain) is from a study of T cells after posttransplantation cyclophosphamide. Clones were sequenced by immunoSEQ multiplex PCR, and TCRdb holds only the in-frame ones, with some missing. The top ten hold about a sixth of the sample, which has about 12,000 clones, roughly 2% seen once. Worth noting for this clone: Its target is unknown.

Broader study findings: Recipient CMV seropositivity and CMV reactivation strongly tracked TRB clonality.

The V gene lost 3 bases and the J gene lost 0 bases, with 3 bases spanning the gap. Germline CDR1 is SNHLY and CDR2 is FYNNEI. The CDR3 consists of 13 residues. Treatment was busulfan-fludarabine conditioning, a marrow graft, and cyclophosphamide on days +3 and +4. Specimen: PBMCs, collected after allogeneic stem cell transplant with posttransplant cyclophosphamide. The chain is built from TRBV2 and TRBJ1-3; D remains unclear. This TCR was recovered from a male patient in his thirties who received an allogeneic stem cell transplant from a related donor, was CMV-positive, and had no GVHD. The graft donor may have contributed some T cells. The CDR3 region has the DNA TGTGCCAGCAGTGAGTACTCTGGAAACACCATATATTTT. It encodes CASSEYSGNTIYF.